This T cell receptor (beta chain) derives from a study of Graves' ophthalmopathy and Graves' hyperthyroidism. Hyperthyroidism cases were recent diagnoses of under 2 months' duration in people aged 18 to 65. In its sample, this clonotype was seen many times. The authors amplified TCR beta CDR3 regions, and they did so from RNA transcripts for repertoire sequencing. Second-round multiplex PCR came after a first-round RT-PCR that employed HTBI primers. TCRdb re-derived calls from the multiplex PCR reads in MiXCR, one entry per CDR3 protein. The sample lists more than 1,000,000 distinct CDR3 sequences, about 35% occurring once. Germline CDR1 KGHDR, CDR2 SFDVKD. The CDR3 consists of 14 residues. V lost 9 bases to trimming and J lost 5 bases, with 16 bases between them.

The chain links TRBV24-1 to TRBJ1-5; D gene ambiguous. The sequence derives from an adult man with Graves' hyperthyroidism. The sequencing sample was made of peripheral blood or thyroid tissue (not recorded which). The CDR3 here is CATEDSGRDQPQHF. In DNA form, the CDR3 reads TGTGCCACCGAGGACTCCGGGCGGGATCAGCCCCAGCATTTT.